The 15 T cell receptor beta chains listed next were all sequenced from one sample in a study of blood T cell repertoires in COVID-19 (TCRdb year 2020). Library preparation used the immunoSEQ multiplex PCR assay. Here the immuneACCESS table is served through TCRdb, limited to in-frame sequences with V and J called. Missing clones are a known gap in these copies; in checked studies unresolved V genes cover under half, and the rest lacks a known reason. The sample includes hundreds of thousands of clones, with 70% to 90% observed a single time. The ten most abundant clones make up roughly 3.1% of the sample. Sequencing was performed on peripheral blood. These TCRs come from a man aged 18 to 29 with active or convalescent COVID-19.

This chain uses TRBV4-2 with TRBJ2-1, with TRBD2 identical over 8 bases. J gave up 0 bases and V 4 bases, and 5 bases lay outside the gene matches. The germline V gene encodes CDR1 LGHNA and CDR2 YNFKEQ. There are 16 residues in the CDR3. CDR3 sequence (DNA): TGTGCCAGCAGCCGCGAGACTAGCGCCTCCTACAATGAGCAGTTCTTC. It codes for CASSRETSASYNEQFF.

The chain recombines TRBV4-1 with TRBJ1-4; possibly TRBD1 for D (5 bases). Germline CDR1 reads MGHRA; CDR2 reads YSYEKL. V was pared by 0 bases and J by 3 bases, with 11 bases between. The CDR3 loop spans 16 amino acids. CDR3 nucleotides: TGCGCCAGCAGCCAAGATGGCGGGGCGGCTAATGAAAAACTGTTTTTT. Translated: CASSQDGGAANEKLFF.

V gene TRBV19 combines with J gene TRBJ2-7, with TRBD1 identical over 7 bases. The ends lost 1 base at V and 2 bases at J; junction bases unmatched: 5. The CDR3 extends over 15 amino acids. Germline V gives CDR1 LNHDA, CDR2 SQIVND (reference sequence). As DNA, the CDR3 is TGTGCCAGTAGTATAGTTCCAGGACAGGCCTACGAGCAGTACTTC. Residues: CASSIVPGQAYEQYF.

The genes are TRBV19 and TRBJ2-1, with 10 bases matching TRBD2. With 7 bases clipped from V and 8 bases from J, the junction kept 14 bases outside the gene matches. Germline CDR1 reads LNHDA; CDR2 reads SQIVND (reference sequence). The CDR3 spans 16 residues. The CDR3, as DNA: TGTGCCAGTACCTCCGTAATCTCTAGCGGGAGTGATGAGCAGTTCTTC. Its translation is CASTSVISSGSDEQFF.

The V gene is TRBV27, the J gene TRBJ2-7; 9 bases match TRBD1. V shed 5 bases and J 5 bases; nucleotides not matched to a gene: 22. This CDR3 is 19 amino acids long. Germline values: CDR1 MNHEY, CDR2 SMNVEV (reference sequence). The DNA of the CDR3 is TGTGCCAGCAGTAGCAAGTTTGTCGTCGGGACAGGGAGTTTCGACGAGCAGTACTTC. This codes for CASSSKFVVGTGSFDEQYF.

The chain has TRBV4-3 and TRBJ2-3; perhaps TRBD1 as D (5 bases). Trimming stripped 3 bases from V and 1 base from J, with 11 bases between. Germline values: CDR1 LGHNA, CDR2 YSLEER. This CDR3 has 15 amino acids. The CDR3 protein is CASSQRVTGTDTQYF. As DNA, the CDR3 is TGCGCCAGCAGCCAGAGAGTGACAGGCACAGATACGCAGTATTTT.

The V call is TRBV28, the J call TRBJ2-5; 8 bases agree with TRBD1. V shed 4 bases and J 5 bases; nucleotides not matched to a gene: 15. CDR3 size: 17 residues. The V gene's germline CDR1 is MDHEN and CDR2 SYDVKM. The CDR3 DNA reads as TGTGCCAGCAGTTCGCCCATCCCTCGACAGGGGATGGAGACCCAGTACTTC. This sequence encodes CASSSPIPRQGMETQYF.

This chain uses TRBV10-3 with TRBJ1-2, with D maybe TRBD1 (5 bases). CDR3 size: 15 residues. CDR1 and CDR2 from the germline V gene are ENHRY and SYGVKD. The ends were cut back, 5 bases at V and 2 bases at J, with 15 bases in the middle. The CDR3 loop is CAISSRGHINYGYTF. In nucleotides, the CDR3 is TGTGCCATCAGTTCCCGAGGACATATCAACTATGGCTACACCTTC.

The chain is built from TRBV6-5 and TRBJ1-2; D is undetermined. V lost 6 bases, J lost 0 bases, and 8 bases lay in between. The CDR3 is 13 amino acids. The V gene's germline CDR1 is MNHEY and CDR2 SVGAGI. CDR3 residues: CASRINSNYGYTF. The CDR3 bases are TGTGCCAGCAGGATAAACTCTAACTATGGCTACACCTTC.

The genes are TRBV7-9 and TRBJ2-1; 12 bases match TRBD2. The J segment lost 8 bases and the V segment lost 3 bases, leaving 8 bases of the junction unmatched. There are 16 residues in the CDR3. Germline lookup yields CDR1 SEHNR and CDR2 FQNEAQ (reference sequence). DNA of the CDR3: TGTGCCAGCAGCTTGACTAGCGGGAGCGCTATCGATGAGCAGTTCTTC. Protein product: CASSLTSGSAIDEQFF.

V gene TRBV12-5 combines with J gene TRBJ1-2; TRBD1 agrees at 12 bases. The CDR3 spans 17 residues. V shed 5 bases, J shed 3 bases, and the junction held 10 bases outside the gene matches. The germline V gene has CDR1 LGHNT and CDR2 FRNRAP. CDR3 coding DNA: TGTGCTAGTGGTCCGTCCTGGGGGACAGGGGGCGACTATGGCTACACCTTC. It translates to CASGPSWGTGGDYGYTF.

This clone appeared once. V is TRBV2 and J is TRBJ1-3; weak D call: TRBD1 (6 bases). This CDR3 is built from 15 residues. V was trimmed by 8 bases and J by 4 bases, leaving 18 bases between them. Per germline, CDR1 SNHLY and CDR2 FYNNEI. CDR3 amino acids: CASGGTGLGGNTIYF. CDR3 sequence (DNA): TGTGCCAGCGGGGGAACAGGGTTGGGAGGAAACACCATATATTTT.

This clone was recorded a few times. V is TRBV4-3 and J is TRBJ1-5; 9 bases match TRBD1. Trimming cost V 3 bases and J 3 bases; bases outside gene matches: 6. Germline V gives CDR1 LGHNA, CDR2 YSLEER. CDR3 size: 16 residues. The chain's CDR3 is CASSQETGGLNQPQHF. As DNA, the CDR3 is TGCGCCAGCAGCCAGGAAACAGGGGGCCTCAATCAGCCCCAGCATTTT.

The chain carries TRBV13 and TRBJ2-7, with 8 bases that match TRBD1. CDR1 and CDR2 (germline): PRHDT, FYEKMQ (reference sequence). The CDR3 runs to 14 residues. The V segment lost 0 bases and the J segment 6 bases; nucleotides outside the gene matches: 4. CDR3 in amino acids: CASSLGTGVGEQYF. For the CDR3, the DNA is TGTGCCAGCAGCTTAGGGACAGGGGTAGGCGAGCAGTACTTC.

This chain uses TRBV20-1 with TRBJ2-1; maybe TRBD1 (7 bases). The CDR3 runs to 15 residues. The germline V gene encodes CDR1 DFQATT and CDR2 SNEGSKA (reference sequence). V was pared by 3 bases and J by 7 bases, with 19 bases between. CDR3 residues: CSASPGGPYGNEQFF. DNA of the CDR3: TGCAGTGCTAGTCCAGGGGGGCCCTACGGGAATGAGCAGTTCTTC.